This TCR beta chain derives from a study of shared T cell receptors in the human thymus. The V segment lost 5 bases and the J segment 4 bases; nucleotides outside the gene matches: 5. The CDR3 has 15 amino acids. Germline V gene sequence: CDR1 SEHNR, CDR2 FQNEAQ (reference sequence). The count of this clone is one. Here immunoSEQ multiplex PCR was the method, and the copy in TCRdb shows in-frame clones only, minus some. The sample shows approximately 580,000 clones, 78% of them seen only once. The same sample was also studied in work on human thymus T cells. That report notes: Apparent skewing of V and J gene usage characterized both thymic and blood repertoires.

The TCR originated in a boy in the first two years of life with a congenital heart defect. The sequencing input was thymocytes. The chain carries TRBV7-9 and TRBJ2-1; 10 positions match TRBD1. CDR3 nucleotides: TGTGCCAGCAGCCAGGGGGGACAGGGGTACAATGAGCAGTTCTTC. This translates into CASSQGGQGYNEQFF.